This entry concerns a single T cell receptor beta chain. Its antigen remains unknown. The PCR had 60 Vbeta and 13 Jbeta primers. The repertoire was sequenced with immunoSEQ multiplex PCR; TCRdb's copy has only in-frame clones and lacks some. The sample contains a few hundred thousand clones, around 79% of which appear only once. This entry is derived from a study of cytomegalovirus exposure and HLA in healthy donors. Study-wide findings and caveats: For TCR beta chains, V- and J-gene trimming was later linked to a missense DCLRE1C variant. TCR beta chains associated with HLA were, in a later analysis, more clonally expanded than equally common others.

Germline loops: CDR1 SQVTM, CDR2 ANQGSEA. V gave up 7 bases and J gave up 5 bases, with 8 bases separating them. The CDR3 covers 10 residues. The genes are TRBV29-1 and TRBJ1-1; D is ambiguous. Sequenced: PBMCs. The TCR sequence derives from a girl aged 2 to 9 in good health and CMV-seronegative. CDR3 nucleotides: TGCAGCGCGCGGAAAACTGAAGCTTTCTTT. Translation: CSARKTEAFF.